This TCR beta chain was sequenced during a study of blood T cell repertoires in COVID-19. Study details: COVID-19 samples, acute and convalescent, were from the United States, Italy and Spain. PBMCs, B-cell-depleted T cells, or T cells were the source of the cDNA or gDNA that made up the material.

Original data processing: The assay estimated nucleated cells by amplifying reference gene primers. The table came from immunoSEQ multiplex PCR; TCRdb's copy has only in-frame clones and leaves some out. The DNA was the basis for D and trimming; V, J and clone size are from that table. The table has some 300,000 clones, around 88% seen once. This clone appeared a single time. This CDR3 contains 15 residues. V lost 3 bases to trimming and J lost 8 bases, with 14 bases between them. Germline V gene sequence: CDR1 LNHDA, CDR2 SQIVND (reference sequence). The chain is built from TRBV19 and TRBJ1-6, with TRBD1 as a possible D gene (6 bases). The clonotype originates from a woman in her 30s who had recovered from COVID-19. Sequenced material: peripheral blood. The CDR3 nucleotides read TGTGCCAGTAGTATTTTCTCAGGGGAGTATTCACCCCTCCACTTT. Its translation: CASSIFSGEYSPLHF.